Listed below are T cell receptor beta chains from one sample, sequenced in a study of OX40 agonist ivuxolimab in advanced cancers. Clones were read by immunoSEQ multiplex PCR, and TCRdb kept only the in-frame ones, dropping some. The profile shows 45,000 or so clones, approximately 84% of them singletons. Specimen: CD4+ or CD8+ T cells sorted from blood, collected in a trial of the OX40 agonist ivuxolimab. These receptors were collected from an adult with an advanced solid tumor such as melanoma, head and neck, liver or kidney cancer. Each CDR3 is given with its conserved first and last residue. Each record gives: D gene, J gene, V gene, clone size, CDR3 protein, CDR3 DNA. A D gene is named only where the DNA matches it firmly. Clone size appears in some rows only: once, few, many, or a class for an expanded clone.

>TRBD1|TRBJ1-4|TRBV18|NA
CASSRTRQGATNEKLFF
TGTGCCAGCTCACGAACCAGACAGGGGGCGACTAATGAAAAACTGTTTTTT
>NA|TRBJ1-1|TRBV20-1|once
CSASVGVRAFF
TGCAGTGCTAGCGTAGGGGTTCGGGCTTTCTTT
>NA|TRBJ2-2|TRBV7-9|few
CASRRPLGHRTANTGELFF
TGTGCCAGCAGACGGCCGCTGGGACACAGAACGGCGAACACCGGGGAGCTGTTTTTT
>NA|TRBJ1-2|TRBV27|NA
CASSARGNRFNYGYTF
TGTGCCAGCAGCGCTCGGGGTAACAGGTTTAACTATGGCTACACCTTC
>NA|TRBJ2-1|TRBV30|NA
CAWSVVQVPNEQFF
TGTGCCTGGAGTGTGGTCCAGGTCCCCAATGAGCAGTTCTTC
>NA|TRBJ1-5|TRBV6-1|NA
CASMVNSNQPQHF
TGTGCCAGCATGGTTAATAGCAATCAGCCCCAGCATTTT
>NA|TRBJ2-7|TRBV7-8|NA
CASSYRGGQYEQYF
TGTGCCAGCAGCTACAGGGGGGGACAATACGAGCAGTACTTC
>NA|TRBJ1-2|TRBV11-2|NA
CASIPSLGHGYTF
TGTGCCAGCATTCCCTCTTTGGGCCACGGCTACACCTTC
>TRBD1|TRBJ1-2|TRBV10-3|once
CAIRTPVGQKIGNYGYTF
TGTGCCATCAGGACGCCGGTGGGACAGAAAATCGGGAACTATGGCTACACCTTC
>TRBD2|TRBJ2-1|TRBV18|NA
CASSPEGLAGNLEQFF
TGTGCCAGCTCACCGGAAGGACTAGCGGGAAATCTGGAGCAGTTCTTC
>TRBD2|TRBJ2-1|TRBV5-1|NA
CASSFTSVKLNEQFF
TGCGCCAGCAGCTTCACTAGCGTAAAACTCAATGAGCAGTTCTTC
>NA|TRBJ2-7|TRBV5-4|NA
CASSWLLYEQYF
TGTGCCAGCAGCTGGTTGCTCTACGAGCAGTACTTC
>NA|TRBJ2-2|TRBV2|NA
CASSGDLGELFF
TGTGCCAGCAGTGGGGACCTCGGGGAGCTGTTTTTT
>NA|TRBJ2-5|TRBV7-9|NA
CASSSDYRLRETQYF
TGTGCCAGCAGCTCGGACTACCGCCTAAGGGAGACCCAGTACTTC
>TRBD2|TRBJ2-3|TRBV15|NA
CATSRDLGTSGVDNPDTQYF
TGTGCCACCAGCAGAGATCTGGGGACTAGCGGAGTCGATAACCCAGATACGCAGTATTTT
>NA|TRBJ2-1|TRBV2|NA
CASKNSGDEQFF
TGTGCCAGCAAAAACTCAGGGGATGAGCAGTTCTTC
>NA|TRBJ1-6|TRBV5-5|NA
CASSLQNSPLHF
TGTGCCAGCAGCCTCCAAAATTCACCCCTCCACTTT
>NA|TRBJ2-3|TRBV7-9|few
CASSSLVDPTDTQYF
TGTGCCAGCAGCTCTCTTGTAGACCCCACAGATACGCAGTATTTT
>NA|TRBJ1-1|TRBV25-1|NA
CASSVGAEAFF
TGTGCCAGCAGTGTTGGCGCTGAAGCTTTCTTT
>TRBD2|TRBJ2-7|TRBV19|NA
CASRVSIAGGNSYEQYF
TGTGCCAGTAGAGTGTCAATAGCGGGAGGTAACTCCTACGAGCAGTACTTC
>NA|TRBJ2-5|TRBV7-9|NA
CASSLTPQETQYF
TGTGCCAGCAGCCTGACACCCCAAGAGACCCAGTACTTC
>TRBD2|TRBJ2-1|TRBV10-3|NA
CAIRGTSGTGNEQFF
TGTGCCATCAGGGGGACTAGCGGGACTGGCAATGAGCAGTTCTTC
>NA|TRBJ1-3|TRBV7-2|NA
CASGEGGMDTIYF
TGTGCCAGCGGGGAAGGGGGGATGGACACCATATATTTT
>TRBD1|TRBJ2-3|TRBV19|NA
CASSGPGQGTTDTQYF
TGTGCCAGTTCCGGTCCGGGACAGGGGACGACAGATACGCAGTATTTT
>NA|TRBJ1-2|TRBV27|hyperexpanded
CASSLSLEGWGYTF
TGTGCCAGCAGTTTATCGCTTGAGGGTTGGGGCTACACCTTC
>TRBD2|TRBJ2-3|TRBV7-9|few
CASSPSGNTDTQYF
TGTGCCAGCAGCCCTAGCGGGAACACAGATACGCAGTATTTT
>NA|TRBJ2-7|TRBV6-6|NA
CASSYRQFSYEQYF
TGTGCCAGCAGTTATAGGCAGTTCTCCTACGAGCAGTACTTC
>NA|TRBJ1-4|TRBV5-4|NA
CASSPTGDPAEKLFF
TGTGCCAGCAGCCCAACGGGCGACCCGGCTGAAAAACTGTTTTTT
>NA|TRBJ2-1|TRBV4-1|NA
CASSQVRNGDEQFF
TGCGCCAGCAGCCAAGTACGTAACGGCGACGAGCAGTTCTTC
>TRBD1|TRBJ1-4|TRBV7-8|once
CASSSHTGGGEKLFF
TGTGCCAGCAGCTCCCACACAGGGGGCGGTGAAAAACTGTTTTTT
>NA|TRBJ2-3|TRBV4-3|NA
CASSQAQGTTQYF
TGCGCCAGCAGCCAAGCACAGGGAACTACGCAGTATTTT
>NA|TRBJ2-1|TRBV12-2|medium-sized
CASRLSRGIYNEQFF
TGTGCAAGTCGCTTATCGCGCGGGATCTACAATGAGCAGTTCTTC
>NA|TRBJ1-4|TRBV4-3|few
CASSQEPGGTNEKLFF
TGCGCCAGCAGCCAAGAGCCTGGGGGTACTAATGAAAAACTGTTTTTT
>NA|TRBJ1-2|TRBV11-2|NA
CASSLDQGAFYGYTF
TGTGCCAGCAGCTTAGATCAGGGAGCATTCTATGGCTACACCTTC
>TRBD1|TRBJ2-7|TRBV6-5|NA
CASSRGTDRSTQQYF
TGTGCCAGCAGTAGAGGGACAGACCGATCCACCCAGCAGTACTTC
>TRBD1|TRBJ1-1|TRBV4-3|NA
CASTRDRGIEAFF
TGCGCCAGCACTCGGGACAGGGGGATTGAAGCTTTCTTT
>NA|TRBJ2-2|TRBV19|once
CASSIDLWSRGELFF
TGTGCCAGTAGTATAGATCTATGGTCTCGCGGGGAGCTGTTTTTT
>NA|TRBJ1-5|TRBV19|NA
CASSISPGGNSQPQHF
TGTGCCAGTAGTATCTCCCCAGGAGGGAACTCTCAGCCCCAGCATTTT
>TRBD2|TRBJ2-1|TRBV2|once
CASRSSGRGSYNEQFF
TGTGCCAGCAGGTCTAGCGGGAGGGGCTCCTACAATGAGCAGTTCTTC
>NA|TRBJ1-5|TRBV4-1|NA
CASSHVALYNQPQHF
TGCGCCAGCAGCCATGTGGCTCTGTACAATCAGCCCCAGCATTTT
>NA|TRBJ2-5|TRBV9|NA
CASSVSGTTQETQYF
TGTGCCAGCAGCGTATCGGGAACTACCCAAGAGACCCAGTACTTC
>NA|TRBJ2-4|TRBV6-5|NA
CASSYGRAKNIQYF
TGTGCCAGCAGTTACGGGAGAGCCAAAAACATTCAGTACTTC
>TRBD2|TRBJ2-1|TRBV7-8|NA
CASSLGRAGGNEQFF
TGTGCCAGCAGCTTAGGCCGCGCGGGAGGGAATGAGCAGTTCTTC
>NA|TRBJ2-1|TRBV5-4|once
CASSLGGNEQFF
TGTGCCAGCAGCTTGGGGGGAAATGAGCAGTTCTTC
>NA|TRBJ1-5|TRBV7-2|NA
CASSLSNRVWEPQHF
TGTGCCAGCAGCTTATCGAACAGGGTGTGGGAGCCCCAGCATTTT